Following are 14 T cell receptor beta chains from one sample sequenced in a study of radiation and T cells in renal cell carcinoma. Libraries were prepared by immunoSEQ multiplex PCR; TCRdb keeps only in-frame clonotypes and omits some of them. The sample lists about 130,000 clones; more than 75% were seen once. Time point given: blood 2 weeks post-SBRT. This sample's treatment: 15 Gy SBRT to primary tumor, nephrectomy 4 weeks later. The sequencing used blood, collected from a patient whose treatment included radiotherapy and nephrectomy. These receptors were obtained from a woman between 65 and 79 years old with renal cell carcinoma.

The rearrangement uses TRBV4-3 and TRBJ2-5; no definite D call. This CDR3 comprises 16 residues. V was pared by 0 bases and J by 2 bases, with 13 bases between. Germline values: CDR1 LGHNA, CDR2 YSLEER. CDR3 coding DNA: TGCGCCAGCAGCCAAGATTTGTCGGACCGTCAAGAGACCCAGTACTTC. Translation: CASSQDLSDRQETQYF.

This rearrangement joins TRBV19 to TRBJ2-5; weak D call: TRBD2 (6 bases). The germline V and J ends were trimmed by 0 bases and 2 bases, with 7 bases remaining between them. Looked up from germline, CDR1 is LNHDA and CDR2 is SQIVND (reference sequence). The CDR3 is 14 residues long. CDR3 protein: CASSIDGGQETQYF. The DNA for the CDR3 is TGTGCCAGTAGTATAGACGGGGGACAAGAGACCCAGTACTTC.

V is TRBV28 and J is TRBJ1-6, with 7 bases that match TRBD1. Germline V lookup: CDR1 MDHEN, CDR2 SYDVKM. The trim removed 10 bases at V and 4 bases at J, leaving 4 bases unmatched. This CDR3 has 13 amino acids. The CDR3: CATKQGYNSPLHF. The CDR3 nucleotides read TGTGCCACCAAACAGGGGTATAATTCACCCCTCCACTTT. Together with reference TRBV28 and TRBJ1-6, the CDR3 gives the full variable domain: DVKVTQSSRYLVKRTGEKVFLECVQDMDHENMFWYRQDPGLGLRLIYFSYDVKMKEKGDIPEGYSVSREKKERFSLILESASTNQTSMYLCATKQGYNSPLHFGNGTRLTVT.

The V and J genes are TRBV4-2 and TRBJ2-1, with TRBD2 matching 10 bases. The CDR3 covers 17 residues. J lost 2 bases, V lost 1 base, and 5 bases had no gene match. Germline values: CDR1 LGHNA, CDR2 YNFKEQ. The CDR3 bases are TGTGCCAGCAGCCAAGCACCCCTAGCGGGGGCCTACAATGAGCAGTTCTTC. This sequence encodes CASSQAPLAGAYNEQFF.

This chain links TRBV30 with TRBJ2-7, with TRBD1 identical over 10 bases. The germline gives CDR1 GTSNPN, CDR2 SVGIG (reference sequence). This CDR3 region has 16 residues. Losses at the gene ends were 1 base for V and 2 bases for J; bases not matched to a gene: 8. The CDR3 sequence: CAWSAGGTGVTYEQYF. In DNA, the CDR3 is TGTGCCTGGAGTGCTGGCGGGACAGGGGTCACCTACGAGCAGTACTTC.

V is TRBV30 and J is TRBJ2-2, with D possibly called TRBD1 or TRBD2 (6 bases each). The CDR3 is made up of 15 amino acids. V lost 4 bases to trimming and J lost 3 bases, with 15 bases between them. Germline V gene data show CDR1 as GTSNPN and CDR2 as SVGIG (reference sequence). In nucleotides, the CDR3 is TGTGCCTGGACGAACGGACAGCGGGACACCGGGGAGCTGTTTTTT. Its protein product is CAWTNGQRDTGELFF.

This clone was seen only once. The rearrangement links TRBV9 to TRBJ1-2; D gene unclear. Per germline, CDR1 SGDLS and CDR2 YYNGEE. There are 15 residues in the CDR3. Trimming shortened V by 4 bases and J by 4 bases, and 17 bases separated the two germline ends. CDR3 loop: CASSREEVRTYGYTF. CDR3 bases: TGTGCCAGCAGCAGAGAGGAGGTGAGGACCTATGGCTACACCTTC.

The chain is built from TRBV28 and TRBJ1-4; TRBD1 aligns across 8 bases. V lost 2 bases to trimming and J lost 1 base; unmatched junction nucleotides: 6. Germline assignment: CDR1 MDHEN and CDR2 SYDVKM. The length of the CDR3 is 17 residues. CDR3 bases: TGTGCCAGCAGTTTAGTCAGGGGGCCTCAAACTAATGAAAAACTGTTTTTT. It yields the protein CASSLVRGPQTNEKLFF. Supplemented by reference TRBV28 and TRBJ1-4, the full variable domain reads DVKVTQSSRYLVKRTGEKVFLECVQDMDHENMFWYRQDPGLGLRLIYFSYDVKMKEKGDIPEGYSVSREKKERFSLILESASTNQTSMYLCASSLVRGPQTNEKLFFGSGTQLSVL.

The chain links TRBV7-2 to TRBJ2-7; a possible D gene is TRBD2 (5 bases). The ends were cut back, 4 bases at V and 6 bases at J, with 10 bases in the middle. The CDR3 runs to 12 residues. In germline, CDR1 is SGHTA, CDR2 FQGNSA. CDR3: CASSSRAAEQYF. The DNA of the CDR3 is TGTGCCAGCAGCTCTAGAGCGGCCGAGCAGTACTTC.

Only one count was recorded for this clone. CDR3 DNA: TGTGCCAGCAGCTTACAGGGGGTGGCAGATACGCAGTATTTT. Protein sequence: CASSLQGVADTQYF. The chain has TRBV5-6 and TRBJ2-3; TRBD1 matches at 8 bases. Germline CDR1 and CDR2: SGHDT and YYEEEE. The CDR3 has 14 residues. Trimming removed 2 bases from V and 4 bases from J; junction bases left unmatched: 3.

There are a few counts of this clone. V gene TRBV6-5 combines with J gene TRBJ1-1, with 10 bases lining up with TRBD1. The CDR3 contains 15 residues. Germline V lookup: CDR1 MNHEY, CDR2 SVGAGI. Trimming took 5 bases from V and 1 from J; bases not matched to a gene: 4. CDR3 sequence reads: CASSQDRGANTEAFF. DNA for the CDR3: TGTGCCAGCAGTCAGGACAGGGGGGCGAACACTGAAGCTTTCTTT.

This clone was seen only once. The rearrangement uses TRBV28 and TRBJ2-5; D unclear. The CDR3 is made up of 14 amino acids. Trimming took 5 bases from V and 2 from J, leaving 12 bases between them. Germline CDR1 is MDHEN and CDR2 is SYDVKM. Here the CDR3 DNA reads TGTGCCAGCAGTCCCCCTGGAAGTCAAGAGACCCAGTACTTC. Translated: CASSPPGSQETQYF.

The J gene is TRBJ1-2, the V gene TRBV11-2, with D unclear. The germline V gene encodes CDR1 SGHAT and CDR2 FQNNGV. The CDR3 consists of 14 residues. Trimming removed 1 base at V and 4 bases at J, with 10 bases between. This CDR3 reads CASSLAPVGYGYTF. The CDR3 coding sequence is TGTGCCAGCAGCTTAGCACCAGTTGGCTATGGCTACACCTTC. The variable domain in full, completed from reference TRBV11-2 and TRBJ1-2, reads EAGVAQSPRYKIIEKRQSVAFWCNPISGHATLYWYQQILGQGPKLLIQFQNNGVVDDSQLPKDRFSAERLKGVDSTLKIQPAKLEDSAVYLCASSLAPVGYGYTFGSGTRLTVV.

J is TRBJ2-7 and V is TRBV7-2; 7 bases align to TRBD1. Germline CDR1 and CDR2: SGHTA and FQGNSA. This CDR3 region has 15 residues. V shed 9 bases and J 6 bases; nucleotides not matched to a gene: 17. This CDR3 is CASVPTGERFIEQYF. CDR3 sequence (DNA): TGTGCCAGTGTACCCACAGGGGAAAGATTTATCGAGCAGTACTTC.